Each of the 18 T cell receptor beta chains below was sequenced from the same sample in a study of T-cell reconstitution after alpha-beta-depleted transplantation in children. As it was prepared, the TCRbeta library received unique molecular identifiers. TCRdb called the PCR reads again in MiXCR, with one record for every CDR3 protein. The sample comprises about 91,000 distinct CDR3 sequences, 8% to 9% of which are singletons, and 5.5% to 8% rests with the top ten. The sample consisted of PBMCs from the stem cell graft donor, taken from the stem cell graft. The origin of the receptors is a human donor who donated a stem cell graft to a child with congenital amegakaryocytic thrombocytopenia.

Worth noting for this clonotype: Sequence at one end of the junction differs from germline and may be a read error. V gene TRBV10-1 combines with J gene TRBJ2-3; 9 bases match TRBD1. The CDR3 contains 16 residues. Germline V lookup: CDR1 WNHNN, CDR2 SYGVQD (reference sequence). CDR3 in DNA: TGCGCCACCAGTGATTCGACAGGGGGTAGCACAGATACCCAGTATTTT. This translates into CATSDSTGGSTDTQYF.

This clonotype was recorded at least ten times. V and J are TRBV11-2 and TRBJ1-1; 8 bases agree with TRBD1. The trim removed 3 bases at V and 5 bases at J, leaving 5 bases unmatched. Germline CDR1 reads SGHAT; CDR2 reads FQNNGV. The CDR3 covers 14 residues. CDR3 nucleotides: TGTGCCAGCAGCTTTAAACAGGGGGGGACTGAAGCTTTCTTT. It specifies CASSFKQGGTEAFF.

This sequence joins TRBV4-3 and TRBJ2-1; unclear D gene. The CDR3 length is 14 residues. V lost 4 bases to trimming and J lost 5 bases, with 12 bases between them. The V gene's germline CDR1 is LGHNA and CDR2 YSLEER. CDR3 DNA: TGCGCCAGCAGCCCTCGAGGTCAGAACAATGAGCAGTTCTTC. It specifies CASSPRGQNNEQFF.

This clonotype was found many times. The chain carries TRBV5-1 and TRBJ2-3, with TRBD2 matching over 9 bases. This CDR3 spans 16 amino acids. CDR1 SGHRS and CDR2 YFSETQ come from the germline V gene. The junction had 13 bases not matched to a gene; V was cut back by 4 bases and J by 7 bases. The CDR3 is CASSALGSGGGNTQYF. Here the CDR3 DNA reads TGCGCCAGCAGCGCCCTCGGTAGCGGGGGAGGGAATACGCAGTATTTT.

This clonotype was observed at least ten times. This chain uses TRBV7-9 with TRBJ2-7; a possible D gene is TRBD2 (6 bases). Trimming stripped 5 bases from V and 3 bases from J, with 11 bases between. Per germline, CDR1 SEHNR and CDR2 FQNEAQ (reference sequence). This CDR3 contains 13 residues. DNA of the CDR3: TGTGCCAGCAGCATCCGACTAGACTACGAGCAGTACTTC. Translated, it gives CASSIRLDYEQYF.

There are many counts of this clonotype. The V gene is TRBV7-2, the J gene TRBJ1-5, with D uncertain. The CDR3 has 15 residues. CDR1 is SGHTA and CDR2 is FQGNSA in the germline V gene. Trimming stripped 4 bases from V and 6 bases from J, with 16 bases between. The CDR3 nucleotides are TGTGCCAGCAGCTCCGGTTCCCCCAGATCTCAGCCCCAGCATTTT. Its protein product is CASSSGSPRSQPQHF.

This clonotype showed up many times. J is TRBJ2-7 and V is TRBV5-1, with TRBD1 matching over 7 bases. V was clipped by 7 bases and J by 0 bases; unmatched bases: 7. Germline V gene sequence: CDR1 SGHRS, CDR2 YFSETQ. CDR3 length: 14 residues. Here the CDR3 DNA reads TGCGCCAGCCGTCGGGACAGCTACTCCTACGAGCAGTACTTC. Translation gives CASRRDSYSYEQYF.

At least ten counts were recorded for this clonotype. The genes are TRBV4-2 and TRBJ2-1; possible D gene TRBD2, 5 bases. This CDR3 has 12 amino acids. Germline CDR1 LGHNA, CDR2 YNFKEQ. With 4 bases removed from V and 4 bases from J, the gap between germline ends came to 5 bases. The CDR3 DNA reads TGTGCCAGCAGCCCGGGATACAATGAGCAGTTCTTC. Its protein is CASSPGYNEQFF.

This clonotype occurred many times. The chain recombines TRBV20-1 with TRBJ1-5; 8 bases line up with TRBD1. The CDR3 covers 15 residues. CDR1 and CDR2 from the germline V gene are DFQATT and SNEGSKA (reference sequence). The V gene end was trimmed by 3 bases and the J gene end by 2 bases; junction bases not matched to a gene: 6. This chain's CDR3 is CSASVDRGRNQPQHF. The CDR3 DNA sequence: TGCAGTGCTAGTGTCGACAGGGGACGCAATCAGCCCCAGCATTTT.

This clonotype was observed at least ten times. V gene TRBV27 combines with J gene TRBJ2-4; no firm D call. CDR3 size: 12 residues. Trimming removed 8 bases from V and 5 bases from J, with 10 bases in between. CDR1 and CDR2 (germline): MNHEY, SMNVEV (reference sequence). The CDR3 coding sequence is TGTGCCAGCGGACCACATCAAAACATTCAGTACTTC. Its protein is CASGPHQNIQYF.

Ten or more counts support this clonotype. This sequence joins TRBV6-5 and TRBJ2-2; 14 bases agree with TRBD2. V dropped 2 bases and J dropped 6; count of bases not matched to a gene: 2. The germline CDR1 and CDR2 sequences are MNHEY and SVGAGI. The CDR3 is 16 residues long. In DNA, the CDR3 is TGTGCCAGCAGTTACGCGACTAGCGGGGGGGCCGGGGAGCTGTTTTTT. This translates into CASSYATSGGAGELFF.

This clonotype was detected ten times or more. The chain carries TRBV5-1 and TRBJ2-6; TRBD2 is a possible D gene (5 bases). The CDR3 length is 15 residues. V was shortened by 5 bases and J by 2 bases, with 11 bases between the two germline ends. The germline CDR1 and CDR2 sequences are SGHRS and YFSETQ. CDR3 protein: CASRAQTTGANVLTF. CDR3 DNA sequence: TGCGCCAGCAGAGCCCAGACTACTGGGGCCAACGTCCTGACTTTC.

V usage is TRBV21-1 and J usage is TRBJ1-1; TRBD1 was called by the table and not checked on the DNA. TRBV21-1 is given as a pseudogene. The CDR3 is 16 amino acids. CDR3 loop: CASNQGGGVGNTEAFF. DNA for the CDR3: TGTGCCAGCAACCAAGGGGGGGGGGTCGGGAACACTGAAGCTTTCTTT.

This clonotype has at least ten counts. The V and J genes are TRBV5-1 and TRBJ1-1; D unresolved. Trimming took 4 bases from V and 1 from J, leaving 11 bases between them. CDR3 length equals 14 residues. Germline V CDR1 and CDR2: SGHRS, YFSETQ. CDR3 sequence: CASSPLPTNTEAFF. CDR3 DNA: TGCGCCAGCAGCCCACTTCCGACGAACACTGAAGCTTTCTTT.

The V gene is TRBV7-2, the J gene TRBJ2-7; unclear D gene. CDR1 SGHTA and CDR2 FQGNSA come from the germline V gene. The V end lost 1 base, the J end lost 3 bases, and 13 bases lay between the germline ends. The CDR3 spans 15 residues. CDR3 region: CASSLEVGLIYEQYF. In DNA, the CDR3 is TGTGCCAGCAGCTTAGAGGTCGGTTTGATCTACGAGCAGTACTTC.

As regards this clonotype: At one end, the junction sequence differs from germline, possibly due to a read error. The chain has TRBV12-3 or TRBV12-4 and TRBJ1-2; D is unresolved. The CDR3 sequence is 12 residues long. The CDR3: CASSFSRLVSVF. CDR3 bases: TGTGCCAGCAGTTTTTCAAGACTCGTTTCGGTCTTC.

For this clonotype: Given a much more abundant clone one base away, this may be a read error. The CDR3 nucleotides are TGCAGCGTTGAGGTCCAGGGGAGCACTGAAGCTTTCTTT. It yields the protein CSVEVQGSTEAFF. This chain links TRBV29-1 with TRBJ1-1; the D gene is possibly TRBD1 (6 bases). Trimming cost V 3 bases and J 4 bases, with 12 bases left between them. From germline, CDR1 is SQVTM and CDR2 ANQGSEA. This CDR3 has 13 residues.

This clonotype was counted many times. The genes are TRBV20-1 and TRBJ1-1; D is undetermined. The CDR3 spans 13 residues. The V end lost 4 bases, the J end lost 2 bases, and 11 bases lay between the germline ends. The germline CDR1 and CDR2 sequences are DFQATT and SNEGSKA (reference sequence). CDR3 DNA sequence: TGCAGTGCTATAAGTTCTGGTAACACTGAAGCTTTCTTT. Protein sequence: CSAISSGNTEAFF.